This T cell receptor (beta chain) stems from a study of cytomegalovirus exposure and HLA in healthy donors. Study findings and constraints: Most TCR sequences proved rare, with some public TCRs found in many donors. High specificity and sensitivity for cytomegalovirus status were reported for the classifier.

The CDR3 is made up of 17 amino acids. Per germline, CDR1 SGHRS and CDR2 YFSETQ. The V gene end was trimmed by 5 bases and the J gene end by 1 base; junction bases not matched to a gene: 11. A note on this clone: Antigen: not known.

The protocol was immunoSEQ multiplex PCR, while the TCRdb copy is restricted to in-frame clones and leaves out a portion. The repertoire holds around 140,000 clones, with approximately 94% as singletons. The TCR was taken from a man aged 18 to 29 in good health and CMV-seropositive. The chain has TRBV5-1 and TRBJ2-1, with 8 bases matching TRBD2. The sample taken for sequencing was PBMCs. The CDR3 loop reads CASRGLVAGQSYNEQFF. In DNA, the CDR3 is TGCGCCAGCAGAGGTTTGGTAGCGGGACAATCCTACAATGAGCAGTTCTTC.